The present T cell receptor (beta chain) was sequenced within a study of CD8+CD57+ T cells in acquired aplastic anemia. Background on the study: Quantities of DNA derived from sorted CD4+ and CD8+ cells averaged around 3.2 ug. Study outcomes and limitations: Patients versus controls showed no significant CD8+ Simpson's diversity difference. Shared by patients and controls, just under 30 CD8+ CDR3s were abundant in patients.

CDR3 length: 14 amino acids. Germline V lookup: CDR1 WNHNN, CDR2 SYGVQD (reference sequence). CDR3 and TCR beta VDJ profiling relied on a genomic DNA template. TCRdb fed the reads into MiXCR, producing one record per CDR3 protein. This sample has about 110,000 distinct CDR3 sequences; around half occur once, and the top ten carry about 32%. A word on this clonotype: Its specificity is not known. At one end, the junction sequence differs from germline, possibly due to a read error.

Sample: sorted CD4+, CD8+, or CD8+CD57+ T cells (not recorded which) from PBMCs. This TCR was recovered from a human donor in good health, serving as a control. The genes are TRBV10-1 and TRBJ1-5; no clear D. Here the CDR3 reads CASSVAYSNQPQHF. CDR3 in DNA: TGTGCCAGCAGCGTAGCGTATAGCAATCAGCCCCAGCATTTT.